The 13 T cell receptor beta chains below all came from one sample that was sequenced in a study of HIV-infected patients and healthy controls. The repertoire came from unfractionated whole blood and reflected all unsorted peripheral T cells. Alpha and beta constant-region primers primed reverse transcription of approximately 500 ng RNA. Alpha and beta chain libraries were made separately by chain-specific third strand synthesis with multiplexing indices. Each CDR3 protein is one row after TCRdb ran MiXCR on the 5' RACE reads. The profile shows 10,000 or so distinct CDR3 sequences, around 8% of them singletons. Sequencing was carried out using blood. Receptor source: an adult in good health.

Judged by abundance, this clonotype is medium-sized. The V gene is TRBV20-1, the J gene TRBJ2-4; TRBD2 agrees at 7 bases. Germline V gene data show CDR1 as DFQATT and CDR2 as SNEGSKA (reference sequence). This CDR3 contains 14 residues. The J segment lost 3 bases and the V segment lost 5 bases, leaving 7 bases of the junction unmatched. The CDR3 DNA is TGCAGTGCTCCGGGGGGTTATGGCAAAAACATTCAGTACTTC. Encoded protein: CSAPGGYGKNIQYF.

This clonotype came up a few times. The chain couples TRBV12-3 or TRBV12-4 to TRBJ2-5; 8 bases match TRBD1. V lost 6 bases, J lost 5 bases, and 5 bases stayed unmatched. This CDR3 has 13 amino acids. The CDR3: CASRAGGAETQYF. In DNA form, the CDR3 reads TGTGCCAGCAGAGCAGGGGGCGCGGAGACCCAGTACTTC.

The rearrangement links TRBV19 to TRBJ2-2, with 10 positions matching TRBD2. V lost 7 bases to trimming and J lost 7 bases; unmatched junction nucleotides: 9. The length of the CDR3 is 15 residues. CDR1 and CDR2 (germline): LNHDA, SQIVND (reference sequence). The DNA for the CDR3 is TGTGCCAGTATAACAGCGGGGGGGATTAACGGGGAGCTGTTTTTT. Its protein is CASITAGGINGELFF.

This clonotype is classed as medium-sized. The chain employs TRBV10-3 and TRBJ2-1; D is ambiguous. Germline V gene sequence: CDR1 ENHRY, CDR2 SYGVKD. The V gene lost 6 bases and the J gene lost 7 bases, with 7 bases spanning the gap. This CDR3 comprises 11 residues. Written as DNA, the CDR3 is TGTGCCATCAGCAAGACTAATGAGCAGTTCTTC. Its translation: CAISKTNEQFF.

Details on this clonotype: Possible read error: a much larger clone is one base away. The V gene is TRBV7-8, the J gene TRBJ1-1; D is undetermined. Per germline, CDR1 SGHVS and CDR2 FQNEAQ. CDR3 size: 15 residues. The DNA for the CDR3 is TGTGCCAGCGGCTTAATCAGTGGAGGGAACACTGAAGCTTTCTTT. It yields the protein CASGLISGGNTEAFF.

Relative to its sample, this clonotype is medium-sized. This chain joins TRBV3-1 and TRBJ1-1; 10 positions match TRBD1. Germline V gene data show CDR1 as LGHDT and CDR2 as YNNKEL (reference sequence). V gave up 4 bases and J gave up 1 base; unmatched junction bases: 6. This CDR3 has 16 amino acids. CDR3 region: CASSRGTGAPNTEAFF. For the CDR3, the DNA is TGTGCCAGCAGCCGTGGGACAGGGGCGCCGAACACTGAAGCTTTCTTT.

This clonotype showed up just a few times. The V gene is TRBV7-6, the J gene TRBJ2-3, with D possibly matching TRBD1 (6 bases). The CDR3 is 15 amino acids. Germline CDR1 is SGHVS and CDR2 is FNYEAQ. Trimming shortened V by 3 bases and J by 0 bases, and 10 bases separated the two germline ends. The DNA for the CDR3 is TGTGCCAGCAGCTTGGCAGGGGCTAGCACAGATACGCAGTATTTT. This gives the protein CASSLAGASTDTQYF.

This clonotype was counted ten times or more. The J gene is TRBJ1-4, the V gene TRBV11-2; a possible D gene is TRBD1 (6 bases). V lost 0 bases and J lost 8, with 13 bases in between. CDR3 size: 15 residues. The germline gives CDR1 SGHAT, CDR2 FQNNGV. The CDR3 loop is CASSLDPRGEEKLFF. CDR3 DNA sequence: TGTGCCAGCAGCTTAGATCCCAGGGGAGAGGAAAAACTGTTTTTT.

This clonotype was recorded at least ten times. This sequence joins TRBV18 and TRBJ1-1; 9 nucleotides line up with TRBD1. Germline V gene data show CDR1 as KGHSH and CDR2 as LQKENI. V trimming: 8 bases; J trimming: 1 base; junction bases outside the gene matches: 2. The CDR3 extends over 13 amino acids. In DNA form, the CDR3 reads TGTGCCAGCGCGGGACAGGGGAACACTGAAGCTTTCTTT. This gives the protein CASAGQGNTEAFF.

This clonotype was observed at least ten times. The rearrangement uses TRBV10-3 and TRBJ2-5; TRBD1 might be the D (6 bases). The V end was cut by 0 bases, the J end by 3 bases, with 14 bases between. Looked up from germline, CDR1 is ENHRY and CDR2 is SYGVKD. CDR3 length equals 16 residues. The CDR3 region has the DNA TGTGCCATCAGTGAGTCTCCCCTCCGGACAGAAGAGACCCAGTACTTC. Protein: CAISESPLRTEETQYF.

By proportion, this clonotype is medium-sized. The chain employs TRBV6-5 and TRBJ2-2; TRBD1 is a possible D gene (5 bases). V was pared by 4 bases and J by 6 bases, with 12 bases between. The germline V gene encodes CDR1 MNHEY and CDR2 SVGAGI. This CDR3 has 14 residues. As DNA, the CDR3 is TGTGCCAGCAGTTTAGCAGGGTTGGCCGGGGAGCTGTTTTTT. Translated, it gives CASSLAGLAGELFF.

In nucleotides, the CDR3 is TGCAGTGGTGTCACCGCAAGTACAGATACGCAGTATTTT. Residues: CSGVTASTDTQYF. The V and J genes are TRBV20-1 and TRBJ2-3, with unresolved D. The CDR3 is 13 amino acids. Germline CDR1 and CDR2: DFQATT and SNEGSKA (reference sequence). V lost 7 bases, J lost 3 bases, and 14 bases lay in between.

V usage is TRBV13 and J usage is TRBJ2-7; possible D gene TRBD1, 7 bases. Germline loops: CDR1 PRHDT, CDR2 FYEKMQ (reference sequence). Trimming took 3 bases from V and 2 from J, leaving 14 bases between them. The CDR3 runs 15 residues. The CDR3 DNA is TGTGCCAGCAGCTTTCTGGAGGGACAGCCCTACGAGCAGTACTTC. Its translation: CASSFLEGQPYEQYF.